The clone carrying this TCR beta chain has more than one count but fewer than ten. Its antigen remains unknown. In germline, CDR1 is SNHLY, CDR2 FYNNEI. Trimming left V 10 bases short and J 1 base short, with 13 bases between. The CDR3 runs to 13 residues. This specimen comes from a study of CD8 T cells in ankylosing spondylitis. Study results and limitations: Clones linked to disease were reported to show significant enrichment in matched ankylosing spondylitis synovial fluid. Characteristic, it appeared, of ankylosing spondylitis blood was a TCR beta motif of roughly eight highly homologous variants. Reactive arthritis synovial fluid and blood previously showed some of these motif variants. Researchers report that disease-linked clones proved CD8+ and relatively rare in peripheral blood.

Using its own MiXCR run on the 5' RACE reads, TCRdb lists one record per CDR3 protein. The data contain approximately 140,000 distinct CDR3 sequences, around 9.7% of them seen just once; the ten biggest clones take up roughly 3.3%. V usage is TRBV2 and J usage is TRBJ2-5; D uncertain. The TCR comes from a male donor with ankylosing spondylitis or in good health (not recorded which). The sequenced sample was blood, either unsorted or a sorted T cell fraction (not recorded which). In DNA, the CDR3 is TGTGCCACCAACCCCGGGTTCCAAGAGACCCAGTACTTC. It translates to CATNPGFQETQYF.